Listed below are T cell receptor beta chains from one sample, sequenced in a study of blood T cell repertoires in COVID-19. TCRdb keeps only in-frame clones here, not all; method: immunoSEQ multiplex PCR. The sample holds 56,000 or so clones; 80% to 85% are singletons and the top ten take about an eighth. Sequencing input: peripheral blood. All receptors come from a woman of 80 years or more with acute or convalescent COVID-19. Each CDR3 is given with its conserved first and last residue. D genes are given only for firm matches. A clone size is listed for some rows: how often the clone was seen (once, few, many), or a class if it is expanded.

V	size	D	J	DNA	CDR3
TRBV7-7	NA	NA	TRBJ2-3	TGTGCTAGCAGCTCATCGAGGAGCACAGATACGCAGTATTTT	CASSSSRSTDTQYF
TRBV28	NA	TRBD1	TRBJ2-1	TGTGCCAGCAGTCCCCGGACAGGAAGATACAATGAGCAGTTCTTC	CASSPRTGRYNEQFF
TRBV19	few	TRBD1	TRBJ2-7	TGTGCCAGTAGTATGAGTACCGGGACAGGGGCCTACGAGCAGTACTTC	CASSMSTGTGAYEQYF
TRBV5-4	NA	TRBD2	TRBJ2-1	TGTGCCAGCAGCTTGAGTAGCGGGGGGATGAATGAGCAGTTCTTC	CASSLSSGGMNEQFF
TRBV10-1	NA	TRBD2	TRBJ2-7	TGCGCCAGCAGTGAGGATCCGGGGGGGAACGAGCAGTACTTC	CASSEDPGGNEQYF
TRBV5-6	NA	TRBD2	TRBJ2-1	TGTGCCAGCAGCTTGTTGGCTAGCGGTAAGGTTAATGAGCAGTTCTTC	CASSLLASGKVNEQFF
TRBV5-6	NA	NA	TRBJ2-7	TGTGCCAGCAGCTTGGGAGGATACTACGAGCAGTACTTC	CASSLGGYYEQYF
TRBV15	NA	NA	TRBJ2-5	TGTGCCACCAGCAGAGATTCCCCCCAAGAGACTCAGTACTTC	CATSRDSPQETQYF
TRBV5-1	NA	NA	TRBJ1-2	TGCGCCAGCAGCTTGGTACAGGATGGGGGCTACACCTTC	CASSLVQDGGYTF
TRBV5-1	NA	TRBD2	TRBJ2-1	TGCGCCAGCAGGGAGTTCGCGGGGGGATACTCCTACAATGAGCAGTTCTTC	CASREFAGGYSYNEQFF
TRBV7-2	NA	TRBD2	TRBJ2-3	TGTGCCAGCAGACGAGACCGGGGGGGCGCAGATACGCAGTATTTT	CASRRDRGGADTQYF
TRBV5-1	NA	NA	TRBJ2-7	TGCGCCAGCAGCTTGGAGGGGCCCTACGAGCAGTACTTC	CASSLEGPYEQYF
TRBV4-2	NA	TRBD1	TRBJ1-3	TGTGCCAGCAGCCGAGAGGACAGGCCAAGACAAAACACCATATATTTT	CASSREDRPRQNTIYF
TRBV5-5	NA	TRBD1	TRBJ2-1	TGTGCCAGCAGCCCCAAGGACAGGGGGAGGGATGAGCAGTTCTTC	CASSPKDRGRDEQFF
TRBV5-1	NA	NA	TRBJ2-3	TGCGCCAGCAGCTTGGAGGGAGACCGTCGGGATACGCAGTATTTT	CASSLEGDRRDTQYF
TRBV4-1	few	NA	TRBJ1-6	TGCGCCAGCAGCCAAGAGCGGGCTTCACCCCTCCACTTT	CASSQERASPLHF
TRBV7-9	NA	TRBD1	TRBJ1-4	TGTGCCAGCAGCCTGCCTCGTGACAGGGGTGCTAATGAAAAACTGTTTTTT	CASSLPRDRGANEKLFF
TRBV19	few	TRBD1	TRBJ1-4	TGTGCCAGTATGGAACAGGGGCGGATTGGGGAAAAACTGTTTTTT	CASMEQGRIGEKLFF
TRBV4-1	NA	NA	TRBJ1-4	TGCGCCAGCAGCCAAGTGTCTGCGGGGGGTCGTGAAAAACTGTTTTTT	CASSQVSAGGREKLFF
TRBV27	NA	NA	TRBJ2-3	TGTGCCAGCAGTCGACAGCCGTTCACAGATACGCAGTATTTT	CASSRQPFTDTQYF
TRBV5-1	once	NA	TRBJ1-4	TGCGCCAGCAGCTTGGAAGGGGCTAATGAAAAACTGTTTTTT	CASSLEGANEKLFF
TRBV5-5	NA	TRBD2	TRBJ2-1	TGTGCCAGCAGCCCGGGACTAGCGTATTACAATGAGCAGTTCTTC	CASSPGLAYYNEQFF